These 13 T cell receptor beta chains originate from one sample sequenced in a study of early T cells in non-severe SARS-CoV-2 infection. In TCRdb, the 5' RACE reads were re-called with MiXCR into one record per CDR3 protein. This repertoire shows about 33,000 distinct CDR3 sequences, about 4.7% found once; its top ten account for 14%. The source material was whole blood. These receptors originate from an adult who was a healthcare worker with PCR-confirmed SARS-CoV-2 infection or an uninfected control (not recorded which).

The gene calls are TRBV6-1 and TRBJ1-6; TRBD1 might be the D (5 bases). V was clipped by 4 bases and J by 8 bases, with 15 bases between them. This CDR3 is 15 amino acids long. Germline loops: CDR1 MNHNS, CDR2 SASEGT. The CDR3 DNA follows: TGTGCCAGCAGTGTGGGGGTAGACCCAGATTCACCCCTCCACTTT. Protein product: CASSVGVDPDSPLHF.

The CDR3 region has the DNA TGTGCCGGACAGAAGGGCACTGAAGCTTTCTTT. This codes for CAGQKGTEAFF. The V call is TRBV28, the J call TRBJ1-1; possibly TRBD1 for D (6 bases). The CDR3 consists of 11 residues. The germline gives CDR1 MDHEN, CDR2 SYDVKM. Trimming pared 11 bases from V and 4 bases from J, leaving 11 bases between.

CDR3 bases: TGTGCCAGCAATGCCGGGACAGGGGTTTTCTACGAGCAGTACTTC. Protein product: CASNAGTGVFYEQYF. The rearrangement links TRBV6-5 to TRBJ2-7; the match to TRBD1 covers 10 bases. This CDR3 spans 15 amino acids. Germline V gene lookup returns CDR1 MNHEY and CDR2 SVGAGI. After removal of 7 bases from V and 3 bases from J, the junction contained 9 bases not matched to a gene.

In its sample, this clonotype was seen many times. This chain uses TRBV11-2 with TRBJ1-2, with D unresolved. V lost 5 bases to trimming and J lost 8 bases, with 27 bases between them. The CDR3 contains 17 residues. Germline CDR1 and CDR2: SGHAT and FQNNGV. As DNA, the CDR3 is TGTGCCAGCAGCCCCACCCGTGTCCGACTCAACCAGGACGGCTACACCTTC. Translated: CASSPTRVRLNQDGYTF.

Ten or more counts support this clonotype. The DNA of the CDR3 is TGTGCCAGCAGCCAACTCCACGAGCAGTACTTC. Translated: CASSQLHEQYF. The rearrangement joins TRBV12-3 or TRBV12-4 to TRBJ2-7; the D is unclear. The V gene lost 6 bases and the J gene lost 5 bases, with 8 bases spanning the gap. This CDR3 comprises 11 residues.

This clonotype was recorded at least ten times. The J gene is TRBJ2-3, the V gene TRBV28; 12 bases are shared with TRBD2. With 1 base clipped from V and 5 bases from J, the junction kept 7 bases outside the gene matches. The CDR3 runs to 17 residues. In germline, CDR1 is MDHEN, CDR2 SYDVKM. The CDR3: CASSLSGTSGLRDTQYF. In DNA form, the CDR3 reads TGTGCCAGCAGTTTATCGGGGACTAGCGGGCTACGAGATACGCAGTATTTT.

This clonotype was detected ten times or more. The chain has TRBV7-9 and TRBJ2-1; a possible D gene is TRBD1 (7 bases). There are 15 residues in the CDR3. Germline V gene sequence: CDR1 SEHNR, CDR2 FQNEAQ (reference sequence). V lost 0 bases to trimming and J lost 7 bases, with 13 bases between them. The CDR3 nucleotides are TGTGCCAGCAGCTTAGCGCCCGCAGGGGGGAATGAGCAGTTCTTC. Encoded protein: CASSLAPAGGNEQFF.

The J gene is TRBJ2-5, the V gene TRBV6-5; D tentatively fits TRBD1 or TRBD2 (5 bases each). This CDR3 comprises 15 residues. V was clipped by 6 bases and J by 2 bases, with 16 bases between them. Germline V gene lookup returns CDR1 MNHEY and CDR2 SVGAGI. CDR3 amino acids: CASRPRGTLQETQYF. In nucleotides, the CDR3 is TGTGCCAGCAGGCCCCGGGGCACCTTACAAGAGACCCAGTACTTC.

This clonotype was seen ten or more times. Here the CDR3 DNA reads TGCAGTGCTAGCCCTCCCGAGGGACGCAGCACAGATACGCAGTATTTT. It yields the protein CSASPPEGRSTDTQYF. The chain employs TRBV20-1 and TRBJ2-3; D is perhaps TRBD1 or TRBD2 (5 bases each). This CDR3 is built from 16 residues. CDR1 is DFQATT and CDR2 is SNEGSKA in the germline V gene (reference sequence). V lost 3 bases, J lost 0 bases, and 16 bases lay in between.

This clonotype was found many times. The chain carries TRBV25-1 and TRBJ2-3; 8 nucleotides match TRBD2. Germline CDR1 reads MGHDK; CDR2 reads SYGVNS. The CDR3 contains 17 residues. Unmatched junction bases numbered 11, after V lost 4 bases and J lost 2 bases. The CDR3 sequence: CASSGRKRGGSTDTQYF. CDR3 DNA sequence: TGTGCCAGCAGTGGCCGGAAACGGGGGGGCTCCACAGATACGCAGTATTTT.

The chain employs TRBV28 and TRBJ1-4; D unclear. The CDR3 sequence is 14 residues long. The V gene's germline CDR1 is MDHEN and CDR2 SYDVKM. Trimming shortened V by 10 bases and J by 7 bases, and 19 bases separated the two germline ends. The CDR3 here is CATLGRRRSEKLFF. Here the CDR3 DNA reads TGTGCCACCCTGGGCAGAAGAAGAAGTGAAAAACTGTTTTTT.

There are a few counts of this clonotype. In DNA, the CDR3 is TGCAGTGCTAGGGGGACAGGGGGAAATTCACCCCTCCACTTT. It yields the protein CSARGTGGNSPLHF. The genes are TRBV20-1 and TRBJ1-6, with 11 bases fitting TRBD1. The CDR3 has 14 residues. Germline V CDR1 and CDR2: DFQATT, SNEGSKA (reference sequence). J lost 7 bases, V lost 3 bases, and 2 bases had no gene match.

This clonotype appeared many times. The rearrangement uses TRBV4-1 and TRBJ2-6; no clear D. CDR1 and CDR2 (germline): MGHRA, YSYEKL. The CDR3 contains 18 residues. The V end lost 0 bases, the J end lost 0 bases, and 12 bases lay between the germline ends. The CDR3 reads CASSQDGPEISGANVLTF. The CDR3, as DNA: TGCGCCAGCAGCCAAGATGGGCCGGAAATCTCTGGGGCCAACGTCCTGACTTTC.